The clone carrying this TCR beta chain has more than one count but fewer than ten. The antigen is undetermined. The sample comes from a study of identifying expanded T cells in peripheral blood. Whole-study findings and limits: Across healthy donors, higher total template counts meant significantly greater roughly 2-week count variance.

This CDR3 has 15 residues. Germline V gene lookup returns CDR1 MNHNS and CDR2 SASEGT. V lost 2 bases and J lost 6, with 14 bases in between. Libraries were prepared by immunoSEQ multiplex PCR; TCRdb keeps only in-frame clonotypes and omits some of them. The data show around 94,000 clones, with around 84% seen just once and 3.5% to 5.5% held by the top ten. During the collection period, no donor immune events like infections were recorded. The receptor was derived from a person between 18 and 75 years old in good health. This chain uses TRBV6-1 with TRBJ1-5; D might be TRBD1 (5 bases). The sequenced sample consisted of blood. The CDR3 coding sequence is TGTGCCAGCAGTGAATTGGAGGACACCTCTCAGCCCCAGCATTTT. Its protein is CASSELEDTSQPQHF.